This note documents a single T cell receptor (beta chain) sequence. What it recognizes is unknown. Data came from immunoSEQ multiplex PCR; TCRdb stores just in-frame clones and leaves some out. This sample has roughly 60,000 clones, with around 84% found just once. Germline V gene data show CDR1 as LNHDA and CDR2 as SQIVND (reference sequence). Trimming removed 4 bases from V and 4 bases from J, with 28 bases in between. The CDR3 contains 19 residues. This entry is derived from a study of T cell responses to AZD1222 COVID-19 vaccine. Study-wide results and caveats: Repertoires were collected only later (after the peak T cell response had occurred). Regions 160-218 and 743-854 held dominance among vaccine-associated CD4 TCRs, which spanned spike. As reported, nearly half of all spike-specific TCRs target variant regions that are unmutated.

The chain couples TRBV19 to TRBJ1-1; tentative D call: TRBD1 (5 bases). The sequenced sample was peripheral blood, obtained on day 0 of AZD1222 vaccination. The receptor was derived from an adult in good health. CDR3 sequence (DNA): TGTGCCAGTAGTAATCTCGATGGGGACCTCCTTCGACACAGCACTGAAGCTTTCTTT. It is translated as CASSNLDGDLLRHSTEAFF.